This T cell receptor (beta chain) was sequenced in a study of CD8+ T cells in alopecia areata. Study details: Oral tofacitinib, 5 to 10 mg twice daily, was given in an open-label trial.

The treatment denotes: oral pan-JAK inhibitor, 5-10 mg twice daily. Overall study findings and caveats: A large proportion of expanded lesional clones were detected persisting in scalp and blood during tofacitinib.

The sample holds a few counts of this clone. Its antigen is as yet unknown. Reverse transcribed after extraction, RNA yielded cDNA as the sequencing template. The repertoire was sequenced with immunoSEQ multiplex PCR; TCRdb's copy has only in-frame clones and lacks some. The sample shows a few hundred thousand clones, approximately 38% of them seen only once. CDR3 size: 14 residues. Per the germline V gene, CDR1 is SGHDT and CDR2 is YYEEEE. The V end lost 0 bases, the J end lost 5 bases, and 8 bases lay between the germline ends. Source: CD4+ T cells sorted from blood, taken between weeks 30 and 35, from a patient treated with tofacitinib. The sequence came from a human donor with alopecia areata. The rearrangement uses TRBV5-6 and TRBJ1-4, with D unresolved. CDR3 in DNA: TGTGCCAGCAGCTTGGCTCTCCGGAATGAAAAACTGTTTTTT. This codes for CASSLALRNEKLFF.